This T cell receptor beta chain was obtained from a study of cytomegalovirus exposure and HLA in healthy donors. Study-wide points: Highest at DRB1 and lowest at HLA-C, TCR association rates differed among HLA loci in a later analysis. An apparent linkage of common viral pathogens to several of the most significant clusters emerged in a later analysis. Investigators reported 164 TCR beta chains as tied to cytomegalovirus.

Primers included in the PCR were 60 Vbeta and 13 Jbeta primers. Profiling relied on immunoSEQ multiplex PCR, and the TCRdb table lists in-frame clones only, not all of them. This table has roughly 200,000 clones, over 80% appearing once. Of note for this clone: Its antigen is undetermined.

The source is a boy under 10 years old in good health and CMV-seronegative. The source material was PBMCs.

CDR3 nucleotides: TGTGCCAGCTCACCCCAGACTAGCGGAAAAGAGACCCAGTACTTC. Its translation is CASSPQTSGKETQYF. The chain combines TRBV18 with TRBJ2-5, with TRBD2 matching 9 bases. The germline V gene has CDR1 KGHSH and CDR2 LQKENI. This CDR3 region has 15 residues. V was clipped by 3 bases and J by 3 bases; unmatched bases: 5.